This is a list of T cell receptor beta chains from one sample in a study of T cell repertoires in cytomegalovirus infection. Each CDR3 protein gets one entry after TCRdb re-called the reads with MiXCR. This sample has approximately 170,000 distinct CDR3 sequences, with more than 15% found just once. Sequenced material: CD8+ T cells from PBMCs. These receptors were taken from a human donor in good health (CMV status not recorded). Some clones in this sample may be carry-over from other donors' samples. The CDR3 runs from the conserved cysteine through the conserved F or W. The D gene is left open where the match is weak. Not every row has a clone size; where given, it reads once, few, many or a size class.

j_gene | v_gene | d_gene | len | abundance | CDR3aa | CDR3nt
TRBJ2-7 | TRBV4-3 | - | 16 | few | CASSQNHGGSSYEQYF | TGCGCCAGCAGCCAGAACCACGGTGGGAGCTCCTACGAGCAGTACTTC
TRBJ1-2 | TRBV10-3 | - | 14 | many | CAISGAGDSSGYTF | TGTGCCATCAGTGGGGCAGGGGATTCGTCTGGCTACACCTTC
TRBJ2-7 | TRBV7-8 | - | 11 | few | CASSSSRGFIF | TGTGCCAGCAGTTCCAGCAGGGGTTTTATCTTC
TRBJ1-1 | TRBV28 | - | 11 | - | CASSWSTEAFF | TGTGCCAGCAGTTGGTCCACTGAAGCTTTCTTT
TRBJ2-1 | TRBV2 | TRBD2 | 16 | few | CASSESRGVFYNEQFF | TGTGCCAGCAGTGAATCGCGGGGGGTATTCTACAATGAGCAGTTCTTC
TRBJ2-7 | TRBV7-8 | TRBD1 | 15 | few | CASSPTGAPSYEQYF | TGTGCCAGCAGCCCGACAGGGGCGCCAAGCTACGAGCAGTACTTC
TRBJ2-5 | TRBV11-2 | TRBD1 | 17 | - | CASSYKPVGQAQQTQYF | TGTGCCAGCAGCTACAAACCTGTCGGACAGGCCCAACAGACCCAGTACTTC
TRBJ2-1 | TRBV7-9 | - | 15 | few | CASRVSGTRYNEQFF | TGTGCCAGCAGGGTAAGCGGGACACGTTACAATGAGCAGTTCTTC
TRBJ2-1 | TRBV6-2/TRBV6-3 | TRBD2 | 18 | - | CASSRLAGARRDYNEQFF | TGTGCCAGCAGTCGGCTAGCGGGGGCTAGAAGGGACTACAATGAGCAGTTCTTC
TRBJ2-1 | TRBV11-2 | - | 13 | - | CASSLGDNNEQFF | TGTGCCAGCAGCTTAGGAGATAACAATGAGCAGTTCTTC
TRBJ2-5 | TRBV5-6 | - | 15 | - | CASSTSRAYQETQYF | TGTGCCAGCAGCACCTCCCGGGCGTACCAAGAGACCCAGTACTTC
TRBJ2-1 | TRBV6-2/TRBV6-3 | - | 13 | many | CASSPQWNNEQFF | TGTGCCAGCAGCCCCCAGTGGAACAATGAGCAGTTCTTC
TRBJ1-1 | TRBV5-1 | - | 18 | few | CASSFLGEGRGENTEAFF | TGCGCCAGCAGCTTTTTAGGGGAAGGGCGAGGAGAGAACACTGAAGCTTTCTTT
TRBJ2-6 | TRBV6-6 | - | 15 | - | CASSSSGSGANVLTF | TGTGCCAGCAGTTCTTCAGGATCCGGGGCCAACGTCCTGACTTTC
TRBJ2-5 | TRBV28 | TRBD2 | 15 | few | CASSFRAGGGETQYF | TGTGCCAGCAGTTTCCGCGCGGGAGGGGGAGAGACCCAGTACTTC
TRBJ2-5 | TRBV4-3 | TRBD2 | 16 | - | CASSQDGRGGQETQYF | TGCGCCAGCAGCCAAGATGGGAGGGGAGGGCAAGAGACCCAGTACTTC
TRBJ2-1 | TRBV7-2 | TRBD1 | 15 | - | CASSLAGQGSREQFF | TGTGCCAGCAGCTTAGCGGGACAGGGTTCACGAGAGCAGTTCTTC
TRBJ1-2 | TRBV7-2 | - | 13 | many | CASSQGTGDGYTF | TGTGCCAGCAGCCAGGGGACGGGAGATGGCTACACCTTC
TRBJ2-2 | TRBV2 | - | 16 | few | CASRPTGGTNTGELFF | TGTGCCAGCAGACCGACAGGAGGGACGAACACCGGGGAGCTGTTTTTT
TRBJ2-3 | TRBV6-4 | TRBD2 | 15 | - | CASSASSGGPDTQYF | TGTGCCAGCAGTGCATCTAGCGGGGGCCCAGATACGCAGTATTTT
TRBJ2-1 | TRBV6-5 | TRBD2 | 17 | few | CASSFQPGLAADNEQFF | TGTGCCAGCAGCTTCCAGCCGGGACTAGCGGCAGACAATGAGCAGTTCTTC
TRBJ2-7 | TRBV7-9 | - | 14 | few | CASSPRAVGSEQYF | TGTGCCAGCAGCCCCCGGGCCGTCGGAAGCGAGCAGTACTTC
TRBJ2-2 | TRBV6-1 | TRBD1 | 20 | once | CASTSGGTGGRGVGTGELFF | TGTGCCAGCACCTCAGGGGGAACAGGGGGCCGTGGGGTGGGCACCGGGGAGCTGTTTTTT
TRBJ2-5 | TRBV2 | - | 12 | - | CASSESRWDQYF | TGTGCCAGCAGTGAGTCCCGATGGGACCAGTACTTC
TRBJ2-5 | TRBV6-1 | - | 14 | - | CASSFAGTKETQYF | TGTGCCAGCAGTTTCGCGGGAACGAAGGAGACCCAGTACTTC
TRBJ2-5 | TRBV12-3/TRBV12-4 | TRBD1 | 17 | few | CASIPPLTGRGMETQYF | TGTGCCAGCATTCCCCCACTGACAGGGCGAGGGATGGAGACCCAGTACTTC
TRBJ1-1 | TRBV5-6 | - | 13 | - | CASSLGGGPEAFF | TGTGCCAGCAGCTTGGGCGGGGGTCCTGAAGCTTTCTTT
TRBJ1-5 | TRBV6-6 | - | 13 | - | CASSQQGHQPQHF | TGTGCCAGCAGTCAACAGGGACATCAGCCCCAGCATTTT